The clone carrying this TCR beta chain was observed a few times. The data were obtained in a study of response to subunit inactivated influenza vaccine. TCRdb re-called the RT-PCR reads with MiXCR, one entry per CDR3 protein. The data hold fewer than 800,000 distinct CDR3 sequences, with 15% to 17% observed a single time. This CDR3 has 13 amino acids. Germline trimming cut 10 bases from V and 5 bases from J; bases unmatched to any gene: 9. Germline-derived CDR1 and CDR2 are ENHRY and SYGVKD. The J gene is TRBJ2-3, the V gene TRBV10-3; 7 bases match TRBD2. Specimen: PBMCs from blood, collected 12 days after vaccination. The TCR comes from a man aged 45-65 years who received an inactivated influenza vaccine. In DNA, the CDR3 is TGTGCCACTAGCGGCCCAGTGGGAGATACGCAGTATTTT. Translation gives CATSGPVGDTQYF.